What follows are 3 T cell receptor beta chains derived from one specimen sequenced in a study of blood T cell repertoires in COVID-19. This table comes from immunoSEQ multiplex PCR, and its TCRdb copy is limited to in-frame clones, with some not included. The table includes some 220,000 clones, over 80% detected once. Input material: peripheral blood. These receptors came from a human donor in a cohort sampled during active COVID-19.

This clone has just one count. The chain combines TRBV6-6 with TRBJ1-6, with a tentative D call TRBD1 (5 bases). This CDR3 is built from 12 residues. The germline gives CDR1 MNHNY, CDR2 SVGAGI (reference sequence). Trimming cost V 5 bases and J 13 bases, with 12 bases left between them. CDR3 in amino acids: CASSVQGTPLHF. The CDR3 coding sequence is TGTGCCAGCAGTGTCCAGGGTACCCCCCTCCACTTT.

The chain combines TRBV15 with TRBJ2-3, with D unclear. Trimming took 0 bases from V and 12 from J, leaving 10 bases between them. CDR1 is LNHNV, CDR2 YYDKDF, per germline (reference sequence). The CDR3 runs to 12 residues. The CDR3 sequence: CATSRDGQIQYF. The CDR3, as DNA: TGTGCCACCAGCAGAGATGGGCAGATACAGTATTTT.

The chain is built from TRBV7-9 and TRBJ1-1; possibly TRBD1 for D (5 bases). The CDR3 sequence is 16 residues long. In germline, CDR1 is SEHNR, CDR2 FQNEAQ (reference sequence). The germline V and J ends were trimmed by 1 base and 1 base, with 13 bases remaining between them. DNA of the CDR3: TGTGCCAGCAGCTTAGTCCCGGGCAGGGCGAACACTGAAGCTTTCTTT. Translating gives CASSLVPGRANTEAFF. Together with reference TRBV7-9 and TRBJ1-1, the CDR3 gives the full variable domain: DTGVSQNPRHKITKRGQNVTFRCDPISEHNRLYWYRQTLGQGPEFLTYFQNEAQLEKSRLLSDRFSAERPKGSFSTLEIQRTEQGDSAMYLCASSLVPGRANTEAFFGQGTRLTVV.